This T cell receptor beta chain was documented in a study of T cell clones after liver transplantation. For the study at large: Blood was drawn pre-transplant, before withdrawal, and after full or failed withdrawal. Findings of the study overall: Circulating graft-donor-reactive CD4 TCRbeta sequences fell significantly post-transplant in most of the 8 subjects.

A word on this clone: Its antigen is still unknown.

Losses at the gene ends were 5 bases for V and 0 bases for J; bases not matched to a gene: 5. Germline values: CDR1 SGHRS, CDR2 YFSETQ. The CDR3 contains 16 residues. The repertoire was sequenced with immunoSEQ multiplex PCR; TCRdb's copy has only in-frame clones and lacks some. Here the sample spans over 70,000 clones, 75% to 85% being singletons. The rearrangement links TRBV5-1 to TRBJ2-7, with 13 bases that match TRBD2. Material: CD4+ T cells from blood, obtained 12 months after liver transplant. This TCR was recovered from a human patient who received a liver transplant. Part of the T cells may come from the graft donor. The CDR3 bases are TGCGCCAGCAGTAAACTAGCGGGAGGGCCCTCCTACGAGCAGTACTTC. Protein: CASSKLAGGPSYEQYF.